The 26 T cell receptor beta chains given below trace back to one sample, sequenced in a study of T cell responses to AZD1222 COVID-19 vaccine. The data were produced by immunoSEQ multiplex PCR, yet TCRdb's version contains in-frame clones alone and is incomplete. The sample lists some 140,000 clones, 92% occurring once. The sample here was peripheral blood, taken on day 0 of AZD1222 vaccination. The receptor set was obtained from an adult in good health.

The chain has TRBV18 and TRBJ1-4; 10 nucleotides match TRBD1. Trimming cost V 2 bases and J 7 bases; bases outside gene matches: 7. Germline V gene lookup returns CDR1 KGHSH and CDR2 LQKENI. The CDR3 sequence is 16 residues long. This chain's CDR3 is CASSPKSGTGVEKLFF. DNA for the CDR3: TGTGCCAGCTCACCAAAATCCGGGACAGGGGTTGAAAAACTGTTTTTT.

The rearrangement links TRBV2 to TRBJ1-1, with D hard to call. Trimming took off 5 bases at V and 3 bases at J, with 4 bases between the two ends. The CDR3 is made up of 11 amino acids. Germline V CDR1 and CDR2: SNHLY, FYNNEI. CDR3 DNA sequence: TGTGCCAGCAGTCCCTACACTGAAGCTTTCTTT. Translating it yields CASSPYTEAFF.

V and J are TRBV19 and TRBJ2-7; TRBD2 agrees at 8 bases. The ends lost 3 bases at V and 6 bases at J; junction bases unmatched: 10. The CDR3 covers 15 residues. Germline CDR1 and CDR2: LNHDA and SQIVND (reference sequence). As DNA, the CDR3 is TGTGCCAGTAGTATGCGACTAGCGTTGGGAGGCGAGCAGTACTTC. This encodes CASSMRLALGGEQYF.

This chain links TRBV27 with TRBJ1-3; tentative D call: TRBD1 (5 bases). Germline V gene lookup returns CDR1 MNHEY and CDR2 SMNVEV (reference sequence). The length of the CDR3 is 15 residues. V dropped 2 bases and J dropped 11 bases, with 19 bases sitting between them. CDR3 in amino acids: CASSLRGISGSAIYF. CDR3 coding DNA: TGTGCCAGCAGTTTACGGGGGATCTCTGGAAGCGCCATATATTTT.

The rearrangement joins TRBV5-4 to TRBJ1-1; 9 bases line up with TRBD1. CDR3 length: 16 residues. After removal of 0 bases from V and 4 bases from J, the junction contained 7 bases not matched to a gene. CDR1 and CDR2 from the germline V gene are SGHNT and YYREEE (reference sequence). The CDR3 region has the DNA TGTGCCAGCAGCTTGGCACCCACAGGGGGCGGCACTGAAGCTTTCTTT. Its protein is CASSLAPTGGGTEAFF. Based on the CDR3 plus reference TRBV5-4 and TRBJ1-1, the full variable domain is ETGVTQSPTHLIKTRGQQVTLRCSSQSGHNTVSWYQQALGQGPQFIFQYYREEENGRGNFPPRFSGLQFPNYSSELNVNALELDDSALYLCASSLAPTGGGTEAFFGQGTRLTVV.

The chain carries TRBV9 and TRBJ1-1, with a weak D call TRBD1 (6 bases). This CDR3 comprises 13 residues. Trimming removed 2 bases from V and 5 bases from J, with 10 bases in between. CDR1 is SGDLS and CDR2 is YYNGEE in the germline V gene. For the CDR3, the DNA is TGTGCCAGCAGCGTCACAGGGAGGACTGAAGCTTTCTTT. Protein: CASSVTGRTEAFF.

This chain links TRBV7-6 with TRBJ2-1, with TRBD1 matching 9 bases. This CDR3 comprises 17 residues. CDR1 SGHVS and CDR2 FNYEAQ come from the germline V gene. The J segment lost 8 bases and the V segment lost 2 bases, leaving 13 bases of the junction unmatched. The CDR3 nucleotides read TGTGCCAGCAGCTTACCTTACCGGGACAGGGCCGGCCATGAGCAGTTCTTC. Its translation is CASSLPYRDRAGHEQFF.

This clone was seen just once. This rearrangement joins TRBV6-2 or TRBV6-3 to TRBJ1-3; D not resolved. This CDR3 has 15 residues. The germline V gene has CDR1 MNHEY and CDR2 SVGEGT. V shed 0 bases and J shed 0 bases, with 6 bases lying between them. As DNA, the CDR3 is TGTGCCAGCAGTTACTCGGGAGTCTCTGGAAACACCATATATTTT. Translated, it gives CASSYSGVSGNTIYF.

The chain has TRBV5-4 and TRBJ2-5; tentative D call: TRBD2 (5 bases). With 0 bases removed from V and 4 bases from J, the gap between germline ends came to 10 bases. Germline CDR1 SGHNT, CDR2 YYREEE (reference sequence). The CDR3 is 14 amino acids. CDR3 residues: CASSLDRGRETQYF. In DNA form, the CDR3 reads TGTGCCAGCAGCTTGGACCGAGGGCGAGAGACCCAGTACTTC.

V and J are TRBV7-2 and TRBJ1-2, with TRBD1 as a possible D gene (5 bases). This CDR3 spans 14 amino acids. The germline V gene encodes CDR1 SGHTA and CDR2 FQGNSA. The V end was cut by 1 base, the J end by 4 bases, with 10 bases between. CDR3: CASSLDRSPYGYTF. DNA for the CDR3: TGTGCCAGCAGCTTAGACAGGTCCCCCTATGGCTACACCTTC.

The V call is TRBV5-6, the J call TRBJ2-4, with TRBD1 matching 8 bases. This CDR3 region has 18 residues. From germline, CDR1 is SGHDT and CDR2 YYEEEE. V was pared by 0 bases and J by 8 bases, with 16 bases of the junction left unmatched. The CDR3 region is CASSLEGETGDSRYIQYF. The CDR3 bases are TGTGCCAGCAGCTTGGAGGGAGAGACAGGGGATTCTCGGTACATTCAGTACTTC.

CDR3 sequence: CASSFARTNTEAFF. CDR3 sequence (DNA): TGTGCCAGCAGTTTTGCCCGGACGAACACTGAAGCTTTCTTT. The gene calls are TRBV27 and TRBJ1-1; D unresolved. The germline V gene has CDR1 MNHEY and CDR2 SMNVEV (reference sequence). This CDR3 is 14 amino acids long. Trimming cost V 3 bases and J 1 base, with 9 bases left between them.

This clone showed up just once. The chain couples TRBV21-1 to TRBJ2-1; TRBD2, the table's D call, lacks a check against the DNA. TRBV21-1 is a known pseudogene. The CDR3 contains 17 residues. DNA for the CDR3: TGTGCCAGCAGCAAAGCCCCCTCAACGGAGGGAGGTGGTGAGCAGTTCTTC. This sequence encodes CASSKAPSTEGGGEQFF.

The chain's CDR3 is CASSLPSGFTQETQYF. CDR3 nucleotide sequence: TGTGCCAGCAGCTTGCCTAGCGGGTTTACGCAAGAGACCCAGTACTTC. The rearrangement links TRBV5-8 to TRBJ2-5; 8 nucleotides agree with TRBD2. There are 16 residues in the CDR3. The J segment lost 2 bases and the V segment lost 1 base, leaving 7 bases of the junction unmatched. CDR1 SGHTS and CDR2 YDEGEE come from the germline V gene.

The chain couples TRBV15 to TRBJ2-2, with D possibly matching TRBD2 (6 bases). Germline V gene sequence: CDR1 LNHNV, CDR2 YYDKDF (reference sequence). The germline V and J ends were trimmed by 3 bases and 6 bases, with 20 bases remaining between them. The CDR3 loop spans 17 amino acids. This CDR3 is CATSSAQGAREAGELFF. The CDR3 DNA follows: TGTGCCACCAGCAGCGCCCAAGGGGCAAGGGAGGCCGGGGAGCTGTTTTTT. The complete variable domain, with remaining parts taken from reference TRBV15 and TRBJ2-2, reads DAMVIQNPRYQVTQFGKPVTLSCSQTLNHNVMYWYQQKSSQAPKLLFHYYDKDFNNEADTPDNFQSRRPNTSFCFLDIRSPGLGDTAMYLCATSSAQGAREAGELFFGEGSRLTVL.

In nucleotides, the CDR3 is TGTGCCAGCAGTTTGATGGGTCGGGACGGTGAGACCCAGTACTTC. Protein: CASSLMGRDGETQYF. The rearrangement joins TRBV28 to TRBJ2-5; D is tentatively TRBD1 or TRBD2 (5 bases each). The V and J ends lost 3 bases and 5 bases respectively, with 16 bases between them. This CDR3 is built from 15 residues. Germline CDR1 MDHEN, CDR2 SYDVKM.

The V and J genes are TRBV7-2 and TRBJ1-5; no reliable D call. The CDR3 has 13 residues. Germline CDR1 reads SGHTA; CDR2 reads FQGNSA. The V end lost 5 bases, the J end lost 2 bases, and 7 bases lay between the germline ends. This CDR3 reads CASSRVGNQPQHF. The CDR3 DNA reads TGTGCCAGCAGCCGAGTGGGCAATCAGCCCCAGCATTTT.

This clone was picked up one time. As DNA, the CDR3 is TGTGCCAGCAGCGTAAGGTCGTGGCAGGGGGCGCCTGGGAACACCGGGGAGCTGTTTTTT. Protein sequence: CASSVRSWQGAPGNTGELFF. The genes are TRBV9 and TRBJ2-2; 8 nucleotides match TRBD1. The germline V gene has CDR1 SGDLS and CDR2 YYNGEE. V was clipped by 1 base and J by 1 base; unmatched bases: 15. The CDR3 consists of 20 residues. The variable domain in full, with the rest retrieved from reference TRBV9 and TRBJ2-2, is DSGVTQTPKHLITATGQRVTLRCSPRSGDLSVYWYQQSLDQGLQFLIQYYNGEERAKGNILERFSAQQFPDLHSELNLSSLELGDSALYFCASSVRSWQGAPGNTGELFFGEGSRLTVL.

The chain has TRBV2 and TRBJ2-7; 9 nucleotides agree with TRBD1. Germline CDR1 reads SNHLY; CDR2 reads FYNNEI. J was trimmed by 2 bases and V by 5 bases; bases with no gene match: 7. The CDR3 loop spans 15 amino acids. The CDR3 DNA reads TGTGCCAGCAGTTCCGGACAGGGGACGACCTACGAGCAGTACTTC. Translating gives CASSSGQGTTYEQYF.

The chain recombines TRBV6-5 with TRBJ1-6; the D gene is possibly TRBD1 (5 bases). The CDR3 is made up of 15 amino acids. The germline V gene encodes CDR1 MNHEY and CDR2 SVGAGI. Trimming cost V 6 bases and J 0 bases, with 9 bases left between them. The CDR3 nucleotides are TGTGCCAGCAGGCCAGGGAGCTCCTATAATTCACCCCTCCACTTT. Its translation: CASRPGSSYNSPLHF.

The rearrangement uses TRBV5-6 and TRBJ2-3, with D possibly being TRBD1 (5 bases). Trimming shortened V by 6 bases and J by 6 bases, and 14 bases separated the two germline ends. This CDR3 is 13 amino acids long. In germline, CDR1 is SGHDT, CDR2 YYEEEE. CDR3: CASTQGRGDTQYF. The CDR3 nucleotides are TGTGCCAGCACCCAAGGTAGGGGCGATACGCAGTATTTT.

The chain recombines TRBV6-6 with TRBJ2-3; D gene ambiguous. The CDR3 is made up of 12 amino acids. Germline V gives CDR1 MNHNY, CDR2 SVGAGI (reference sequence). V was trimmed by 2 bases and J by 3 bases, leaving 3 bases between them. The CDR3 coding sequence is TGTGCCAGCAGTTACGGGACAGATACGCAGTATTTT. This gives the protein CASSYGTDTQYF.

CDR3 bases: TGTGCCAGCAGCTTGGGTAGCGGGAGGGGCACCTACAATGAGCAGTTCTTC. Translated, it gives CASSLGSGRGTYNEQFF. The J gene is TRBJ2-1, the V gene TRBV11-3, with 11 nucleotides matching TRBD2. Trimming cost V 3 bases and J 2 bases; bases outside gene matches: 6. Germline values: CDR1 SGHNT, CDR2 YENEEA. This CDR3 comprises 17 residues. The whole variable domain, filled in from reference TRBV11-3 and TRBJ2-1, reads EAGVVQSPRYKIIEKKQPVAFWCNPISGHNTLYWYLQNLGQGPELLIRYENEEAVDDSQLPKDRFSAERLKGVDSTLKIQPAELGDSAVYLCASSLGSGRGTYNEQFFGPGTRLTVL.

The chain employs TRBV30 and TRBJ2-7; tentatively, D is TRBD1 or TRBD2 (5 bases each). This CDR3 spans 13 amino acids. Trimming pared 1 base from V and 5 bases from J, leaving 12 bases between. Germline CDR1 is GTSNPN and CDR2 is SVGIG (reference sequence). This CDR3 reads CAWSGTGDHEQYF. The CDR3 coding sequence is TGTGCCTGGAGTGGAACCGGGGACCACGAGCAGTACTTC. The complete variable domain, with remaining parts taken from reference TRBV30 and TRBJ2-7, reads SQTIHQWPATLVQPVGSPLSLECTVEGTSNPNLYWYRQAAGRGLQLLFYSVGIGQISSEVPQNLSASRPQDRQFILSSKKLLLSDSGFYLCAWSGTGDHEQYFGPGTRLTVT.

CDR3 in amino acids: CATLAYYGYTF. The CDR3 DNA reads TGTGCAACTCTGGCCTACTATGGCTACACCTTC. The chain combines TRBV10-3 with TRBJ1-2; D is ambiguous. Germline loops: CDR1 ENHRY, CDR2 SYGVKD. The CDR3 extends over 11 amino acids.

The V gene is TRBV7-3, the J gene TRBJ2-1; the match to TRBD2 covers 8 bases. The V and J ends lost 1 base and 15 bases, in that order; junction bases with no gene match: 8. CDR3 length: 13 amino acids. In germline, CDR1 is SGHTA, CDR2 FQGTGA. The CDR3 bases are TGTGCCAGCAGCTTAAGAGACGGGACTAGTCCGTTCTTC. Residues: CASSLRDGTSPFF.